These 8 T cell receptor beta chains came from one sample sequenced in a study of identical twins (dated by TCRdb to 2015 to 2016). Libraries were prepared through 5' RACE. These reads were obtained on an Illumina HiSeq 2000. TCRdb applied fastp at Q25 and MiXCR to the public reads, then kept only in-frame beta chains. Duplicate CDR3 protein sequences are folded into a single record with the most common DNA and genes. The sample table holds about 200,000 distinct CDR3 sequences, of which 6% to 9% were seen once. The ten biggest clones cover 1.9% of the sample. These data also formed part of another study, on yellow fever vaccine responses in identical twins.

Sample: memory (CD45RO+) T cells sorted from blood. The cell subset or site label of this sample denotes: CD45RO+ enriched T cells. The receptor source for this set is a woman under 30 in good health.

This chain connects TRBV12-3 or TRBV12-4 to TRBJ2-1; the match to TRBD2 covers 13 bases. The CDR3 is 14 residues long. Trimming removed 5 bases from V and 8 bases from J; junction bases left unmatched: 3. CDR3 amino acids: CASSTSGGADEQFF. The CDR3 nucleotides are TGTGCCAGCAGTACTAGCGGGGGGGCCGATGAGCAGTTCTTC.

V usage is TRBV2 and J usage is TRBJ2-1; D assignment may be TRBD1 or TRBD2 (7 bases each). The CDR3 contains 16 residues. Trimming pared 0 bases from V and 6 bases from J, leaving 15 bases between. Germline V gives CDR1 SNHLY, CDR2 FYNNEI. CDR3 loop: CASSEAGGGAVNEQFF. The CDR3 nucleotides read TGTGCCAGCAGTGAAGCGGGAGGGGGCGCGGTCAATGAGCAGTTCTTC. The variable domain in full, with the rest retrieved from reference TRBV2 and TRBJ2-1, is EPEVTQTPSHQVTQMGQEVILRCVPISNHLYFYWYRQILGQKVEFLVSFYNNEISEKSEIFDDQFSVERPDGSNFTLKIRSTKLEDSAMYFCASSEAGGGAVNEQFFGPGTRLTVL.

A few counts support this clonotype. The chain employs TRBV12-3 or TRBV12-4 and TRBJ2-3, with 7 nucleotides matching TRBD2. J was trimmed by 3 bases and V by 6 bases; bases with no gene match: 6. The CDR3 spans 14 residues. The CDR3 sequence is CASSPGLLTDTQYF. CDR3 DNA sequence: TGTGCCAGCAGCCCGGGACTACTTACAGATACGCAGTATTTT.

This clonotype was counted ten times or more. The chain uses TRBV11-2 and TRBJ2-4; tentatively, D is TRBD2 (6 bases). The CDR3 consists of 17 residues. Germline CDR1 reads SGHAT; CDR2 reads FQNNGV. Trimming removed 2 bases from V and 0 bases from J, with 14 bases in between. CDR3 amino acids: CASSLYTGALAKNIQYF. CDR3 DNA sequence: TGTGCCAGCAGCTTATATACGGGAGCTCTAGCCAAAAACATTCAGTACTTC.

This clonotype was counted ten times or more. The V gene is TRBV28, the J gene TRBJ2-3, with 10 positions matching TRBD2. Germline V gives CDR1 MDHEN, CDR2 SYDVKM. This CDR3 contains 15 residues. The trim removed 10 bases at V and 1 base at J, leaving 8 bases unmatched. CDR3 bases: TGTGCCACCAATCTAGCGGGGGCACGCACAGATACGCAGTATTTT. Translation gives CATNLAGARTDTQYF.

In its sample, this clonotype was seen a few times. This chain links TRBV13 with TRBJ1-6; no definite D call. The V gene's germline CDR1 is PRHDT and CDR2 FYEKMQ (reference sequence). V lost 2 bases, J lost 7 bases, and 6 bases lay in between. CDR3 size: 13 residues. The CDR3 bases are TGTGCCAGCAGCTTAAAGGAGAATTCACCCCTCCACTTT. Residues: CASSLKENSPLHF.

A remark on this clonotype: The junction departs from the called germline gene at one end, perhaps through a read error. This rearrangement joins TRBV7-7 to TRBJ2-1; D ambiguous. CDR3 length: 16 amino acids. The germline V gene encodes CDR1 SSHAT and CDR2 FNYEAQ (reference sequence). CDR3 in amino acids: CASSLGGSRSYNEQFF. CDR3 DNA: TGTGCTAGCAGCTTAGGCGGATCCCGCTCCTACAATGAGCAGTTCTTC.

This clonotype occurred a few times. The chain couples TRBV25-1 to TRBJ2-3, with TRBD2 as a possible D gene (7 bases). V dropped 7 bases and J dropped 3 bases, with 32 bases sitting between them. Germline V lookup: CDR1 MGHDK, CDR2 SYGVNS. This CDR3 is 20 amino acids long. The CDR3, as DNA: TGTGCCAGCAACTCCGGACAGTCTGAGGGGGGGAAGCTAGGAACAGATACGCAGTATTTT. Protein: CASNSGQSEGGKLGTDTQYF.